The sequence of this TCR beta chain was determined in a study of monozygotic twins with inflammatory bowel disease. The CDR3 sequence is 15 residues long. Following a re-call of the 5' RACE reads, TCRdb has one entry per CDR3 protein and lacks DNA. With about 380,000 distinct CDR3 sequences in the sample, the ten largest clones hold 2% to 3%. The sequence was obtained from a human donor with ulcerative colitis or Crohn's disease, or a healthy co-twin of an affected twin (not recorded which). V is TRBV12-3 or TRBV12-4 and J is TRBJ2-2; TCRdb indicates TRBD1, and absent DNA this call remains unverified. The material sequenced was blood. This CDR3 reads CASRYGQIITGELFF.